These T cell receptor beta chains were read from a single sample in a study of blood T cell repertoires in COVID-19. TCRdb keeps only in-frame clones here, not all; method: immunoSEQ multiplex PCR. The sample includes 650,000 to 800,000 clones, around 90% of them seen just once. Sequencing was performed on peripheral blood. All receptors derive from a woman between 18 and 29 years old with acute or convalescent COVID-19. CDR3s include the opening cysteine and the closing phenylalanine or tryptophan.

v_call,cdr3_aa
TRBV24-1,CATSDSLYGYTF
TRBV18,CASSPQGATGANVLTF
TRBV5-6,CASSLELAGVWYNEQFF
TRBV11-3,CASSLGTGRLGTQYF
TRBV18,CASSPLEQGDTQYF
TRBV6-4,CASSDSKESGVTGELFF
TRBV29-1,CSVESPVAFF
TRBV4-1,CASSQERGVREQFF
TRBV6-2/TRBV6-3,CASSYTDRLNTEAFF
TRBV28,CASSFSAVSSTDTQYF
TRBV2,CASSDPRGGDSVWFF
TRBV7-9,CASSLGTDTDTQYF
TRBV7-9,CASSLWPNTGELFF
TRBV6-4,CASSDGENTGELFF
TRBV12-3/TRBV12-4,CASSFQVGYTF
TRBV7-3,CASSYGTGGNTEAFF
TRBV29-1,CSFRQGWSTEAFF
TRBV9,CASSVAFSKIYEQYF
TRBV7-2,CASSLRANYGYTF
TRBV19,CASSRGLNYGYTF
TRBV5-1,CASSLEIARGYTF
TRBV9,CASSVDTGAPFF
TRBV5-1,CASSQPGLAALSSYNEQFF
TRBV6-1,CASSEAQGLAGPWEADTQYF
TRBV5-4,CASSRPGTGANTEAFF
TRBV13,CASSSTRGDRGPNYGYTF
TRBV2,CASLQEMNTEAFF
TRBV27,CASRTPYYEQYF
TRBV19,CASSPGGIEPQHF
TRBV5-1,CASSRMRGTEAFF
TRBV4-3,CASSQDGRVFEKLFF
TRBV4-2,CASSHSLAGANGYTF
TRBV30,CAWSTLSGAGEKLFF
TRBV11-2,CASTQFPGANTEAFF
TRBV2,CASTGNRGTTQPQHF
TRBV29-1,CSVKGSDRVGNTIYF
TRBV11-2,CASSSGGGQPQHF
TRBV11-2,CASSLDLASGGTEQYF
TRBV7-9,CASSYPLIPSGEQYF
TRBV2,CASKSTGGYGYTF
TRBV9,CASNRGGTSYNSPLHF
TRBV19,CASKGETARGREPQHF
TRBV7-9,CASSFQGAQAPRNEQFF
TRBV18,CASSPRVSTDTLNTEAFF
TRBV7-3,CASSSPTPLTGKNTEAFF
TRBV5-1,CASSFGETQYF
TRBV3-1/TRBV3-2,CASSWSRDSEQYF
TRBV7-2,CASSSGLLFANTGELFF
TRBV7-9,CASSRLAGGYNEQFF
TRBV4-3,CASSQDRAQGTQYF
TRBV4-1,CASSQEWGDQETQYF
TRBV9,CASSVGPNTGELFF
TRBV6-5,CASSRSGMANEKLFF
TRBV5-1,CASRHDNYPGQGDSPLHF